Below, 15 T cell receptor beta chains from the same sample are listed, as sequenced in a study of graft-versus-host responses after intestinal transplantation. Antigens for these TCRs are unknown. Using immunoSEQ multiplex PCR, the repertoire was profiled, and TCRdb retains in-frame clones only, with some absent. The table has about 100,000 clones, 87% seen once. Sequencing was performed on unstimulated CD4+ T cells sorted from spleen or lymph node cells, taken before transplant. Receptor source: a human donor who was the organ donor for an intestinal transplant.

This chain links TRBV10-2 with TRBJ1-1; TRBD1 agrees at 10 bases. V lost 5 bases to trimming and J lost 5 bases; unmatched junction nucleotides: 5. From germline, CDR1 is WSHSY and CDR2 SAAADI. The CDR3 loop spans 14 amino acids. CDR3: CASSPGQGITEAFF. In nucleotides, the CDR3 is TGCGCCAGCAGTCCGGGACAGGGGATTACTGAAGCTTTCTTT.

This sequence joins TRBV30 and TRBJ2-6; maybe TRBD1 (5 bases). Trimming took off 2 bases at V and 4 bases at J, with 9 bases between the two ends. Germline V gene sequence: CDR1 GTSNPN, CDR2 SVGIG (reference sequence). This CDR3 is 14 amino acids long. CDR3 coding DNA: TGTGCCTGGAGTAGGGGAACCGGGGCCAACGTCCTGACTTTC. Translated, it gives CAWSRGTGANVLTF.

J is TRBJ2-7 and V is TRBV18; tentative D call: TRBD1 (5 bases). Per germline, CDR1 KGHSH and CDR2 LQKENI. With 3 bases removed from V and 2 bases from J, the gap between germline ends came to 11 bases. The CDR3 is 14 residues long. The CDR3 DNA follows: TGTGCCAGCTCACCCCGACAGCCGACCTACGAGCAGTACTTC. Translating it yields CASSPRQPTYEQYF.

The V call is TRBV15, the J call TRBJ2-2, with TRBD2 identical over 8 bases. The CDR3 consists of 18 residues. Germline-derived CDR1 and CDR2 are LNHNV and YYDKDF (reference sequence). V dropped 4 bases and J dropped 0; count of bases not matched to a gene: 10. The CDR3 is CATSKTPGGGTNTGELFF. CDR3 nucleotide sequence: TGTGCCACCAGCAAAACCCCGGGGGGGGGCACGAACACCGGGGAGCTGTTTTTT.

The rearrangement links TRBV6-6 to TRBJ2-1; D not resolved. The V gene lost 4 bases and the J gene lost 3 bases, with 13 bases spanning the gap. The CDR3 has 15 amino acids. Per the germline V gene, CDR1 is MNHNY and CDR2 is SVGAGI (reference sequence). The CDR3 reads CASSSSPVGYNEQFF. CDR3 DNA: TGTGCCAGCAGTTCCAGCCCCGTCGGCTACAATGAGCAGTTCTTC.

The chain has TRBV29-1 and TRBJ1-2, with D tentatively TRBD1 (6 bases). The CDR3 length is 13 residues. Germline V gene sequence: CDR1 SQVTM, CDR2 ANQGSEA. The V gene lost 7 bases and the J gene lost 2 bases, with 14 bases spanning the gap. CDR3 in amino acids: CSAGQTTNYGYTF. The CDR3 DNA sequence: TGCAGCGCCGGACAGACAACGAACTATGGCTACACCTTC.

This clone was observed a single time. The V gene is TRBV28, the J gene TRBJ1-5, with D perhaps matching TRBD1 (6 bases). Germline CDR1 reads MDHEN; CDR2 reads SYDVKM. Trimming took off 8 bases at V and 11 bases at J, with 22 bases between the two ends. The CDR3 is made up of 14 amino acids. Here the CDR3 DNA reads TGTGCCAGCCGCCGCGGGGGCCAGCATCTGGCCCAGCATTTT. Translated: CASRRGGQHLAQHF.

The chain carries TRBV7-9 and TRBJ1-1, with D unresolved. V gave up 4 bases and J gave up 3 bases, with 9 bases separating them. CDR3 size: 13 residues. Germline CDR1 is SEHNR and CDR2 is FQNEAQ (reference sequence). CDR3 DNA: TGTGCCAGCAGCTCTAGGGTACACACTGAAGCTTTCTTT. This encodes CASSSRVHTEAFF.

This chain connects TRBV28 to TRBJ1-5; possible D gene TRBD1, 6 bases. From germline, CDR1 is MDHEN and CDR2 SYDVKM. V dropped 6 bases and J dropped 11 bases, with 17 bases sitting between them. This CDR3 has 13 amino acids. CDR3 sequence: CASRGGLGGTQHF. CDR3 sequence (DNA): TGTGCCAGCAGGGGGGGGCTTGGGGGAACCCAGCATTTT.

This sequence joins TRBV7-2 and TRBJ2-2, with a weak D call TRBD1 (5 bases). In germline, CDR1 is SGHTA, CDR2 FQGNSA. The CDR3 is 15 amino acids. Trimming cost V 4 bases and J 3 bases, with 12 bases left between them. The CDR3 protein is CASSSRTLYTGELFF. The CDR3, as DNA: TGTGCCAGCAGCTCCCGGACACTATACACCGGGGAGCTGTTTTTT.

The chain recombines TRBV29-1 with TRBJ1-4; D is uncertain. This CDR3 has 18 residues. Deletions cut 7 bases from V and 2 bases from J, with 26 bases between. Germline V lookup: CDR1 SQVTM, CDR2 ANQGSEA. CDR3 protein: CSDPGSPVVSVTNEKLFF. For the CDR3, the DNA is TGCAGCGACCCCGGGTCCCCGGTTGTAAGTGTGACTAATGAAAAACTGTTTTTT.

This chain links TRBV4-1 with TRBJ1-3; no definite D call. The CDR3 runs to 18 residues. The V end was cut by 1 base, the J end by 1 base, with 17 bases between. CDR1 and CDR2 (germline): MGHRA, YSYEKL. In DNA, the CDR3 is TGCGCCAGCAGCCAAGGCATCAAGGGCCTAGCGTCTGGAAACACCATATATTTT. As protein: CASSQGIKGLASGNTIYF.

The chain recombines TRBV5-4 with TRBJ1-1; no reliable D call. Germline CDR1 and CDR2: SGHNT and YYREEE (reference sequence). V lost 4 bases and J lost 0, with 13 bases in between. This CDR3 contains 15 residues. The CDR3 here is CASSPRGAMNTEAFF. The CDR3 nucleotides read TGTGCCAGCAGCCCACGGGGAGCTATGAACACTGAAGCTTTCTTT.

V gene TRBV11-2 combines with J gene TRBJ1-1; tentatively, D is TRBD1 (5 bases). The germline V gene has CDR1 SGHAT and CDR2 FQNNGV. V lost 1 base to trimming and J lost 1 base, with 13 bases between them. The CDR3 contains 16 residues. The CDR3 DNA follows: TGTGCCAGCAGCTTAGGGCAGGGCTGGGGGAACACTGAAGCTTTCTTT. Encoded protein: CASSLGQGWGNTEAFF.

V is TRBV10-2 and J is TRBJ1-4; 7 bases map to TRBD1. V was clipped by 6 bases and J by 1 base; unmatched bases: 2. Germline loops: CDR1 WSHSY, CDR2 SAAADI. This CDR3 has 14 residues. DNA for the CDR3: TGCGCCAGCAGCCGACAGGGAACTAATGAAAAACTGTTTTTT. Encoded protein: CASSRQGTNEKLFF.